The rows below give T cell receptor beta chains drawn from one sample of a study of T cell responses to AZD1222 COVID-19 vaccine. The assay was immunoSEQ multiplex PCR, and TCRdb's table has in-frame clones only and misses some. The repertoire consists of 150,000 to 200,000 clones, with around 93% occurring once and the leading ten covering under 2.5%. Sequenced material: peripheral blood, taken on day 0 of AZD1222 vaccination. These receptors were taken from an adult in good health. CDR3s include the opening cysteine and the closing phenylalanine or tryptophan. D genes are given only for firm matches. Clone sizes are given selectively: once, few, many, or a class where the clone is expanded.

NA,TRBV15,TRBD1,TRBJ2-2,CATQDRADTGELFF,TGTGCCACCCAAGACAGGGCGGACACCGGGGAGCTGTTTTTT
NA,TRBV30,NA,TRBJ1-2,CAWGSGTLYGYTF,TGTGCCTGGGGCTCCGGGACTCTCTATGGCTACACCTTC
NA,TRBV7-2,TRBD1,TRBJ2-7,CASSKGQGVDEQYF,TGTGCCAGCAGCAAGGGACAGGGAGTAGACGAGCAGTACTTC
NA,TRBV27,TRBD2,TRBJ2-1,CASSSPGTSGSGVNEQFF,TGTGCCAGCAGTTCCCCCGGGACTAGCGGGAGTGGGGTTAATGAGCAGTTCTTC
NA,TRBV28,TRBD1,TRBJ1-3,CASSFTGTGIGNTIYF,TGTGCCAGCAGTTTTACCGGGACAGGGATCGGAAACACCATATATTTT
NA,TRBV27,NA,TRBJ1-4,CASSRTPTGTNEKLFF,TGTGCCAGCAGCCGGACCCCCACGGGTACTAATGAAAAACTGTTTTTT
NA,TRBV6-2/TRBV6-3,TRBD1,TRBJ1-2,CASSYVDRDDGYTF,TGTGCCAGCAGTTACGTGGACAGGGACGATGGCTACACCTTC
NA,TRBV7-3,TRBD1,TRBJ1-1,CASSRQGANTEAFF,TGTGCCAGCAGCAGACAGGGGGCGAACACTGAAGCTTTCTTT
NA,TRBV6-5,NA,TRBJ2-5,CASSYATVETQYF,TGTGCCAGCAGTTACGCGACAGTCGAGACCCAGTACTTC
NA,TRBV13,NA,TRBJ2-1,CASSLREGSYNEQFF,TGTGCCAGCAGCTTAAGAGAGGGCTCCTACAATGAGCAGTTCTTC
few,TRBV6-5,NA,TRBJ1-4,CASSLQETTNEKLFF,TGTGCCAGCAGTCTACAGGAGACAACTAATGAAAAACTGTTTTTT
NA,TRBV18,NA,TRBJ2-5,CASSPEKKETQYF,TGTGCCAGCTCCCCGGAGAAGAAAGAGACCCAGTACTTC
NA,TRBV19,NA,TRBJ1-3,CASSMGLSGNTIYF,TGTGCCAGTAGTATGGGCTTATCTGGAAACACCATATATTTT
NA,TRBV20-1,NA,TRBJ2-5,CSADHAETQYF,TGCAGTGCGGACCATGCGGAGACCCAGTACTTC
NA,TRBV15,TRBD2,TRBJ2-5,CATSPSTSGQETQYF,TGTGCCACCAGCCCTTCGACTAGCGGACAAGAGACCCAGTACTTC
NA,TRBV3-1/TRBV3-2,NA,TRBJ2-4,CASEDHWGIQYF,TGTGCCAGCGAGGACCACTGGGGCATTCAGTACTTC
NA,TRBV9,TRBD1,TRBJ1-6,CASSAGWDRGSRNNSPLHF,TGTGCCAGCAGCGCTGGCTGGGACAGGGGTAGTAGGAATAATTCACCCCTCCACTTT
NA,TRBV11-2,NA,TRBJ1-3,CASRDSGGAGNTIYF,TGTGCCAGCAGAGACTCGGGGGGGGCTGGAAACACCATATATTTT
NA,TRBV9,TRBD1,TRBJ1-4,CASSVEGASNEKLFF,TGTGCCAGCAGCGTAGAGGGGGCCTCTAATGAAAAACTGTTTTTT
few,TRBV5-6,NA,TRBJ1-6,CASSLPRSDSPLHF,TGTGCCAGCAGCTTGCCCCGATCGGATTCACCCCTCCACTTT
NA,TRBV9,NA,TRBJ2-7,CASSVSSDEQYF,TGTGCCAGCAGCGTGAGTTCCGACGAGCAGTACTTC
NA,TRBV5-1,TRBD1,TRBJ2-7,CASSLGDRDYEQYF,TGCGCCAGCAGCTTGGGTGACAGGGACTACGAGCAGTACTTC
NA,TRBV28,NA,TRBJ2-7,CASSQGPSYEQYF,TGTGCCAGCAGCCAGGGGCCCTCCTACGAGCAGTACTTC
NA,TRBV10-3,NA,TRBJ1-4,CAIGGAPNEKLFF,TGTGCCATCGGGGGTGCTCCTAATGAAAAACTGTTTTTT
NA,TRBV9,NA,TRBJ2-7,CASSVAASYEQYF,TGTGCCAGCAGCGTAGCGGCTAGCTACGAGCAGTACTTC
NA,TRBV10-1,TRBD2,TRBJ2-7,CASLTSGESYEQYF,TGCGCCAGCCTGACTAGCGGTGAATCATACGAGCAGTACTTC
NA,TRBV5-8,NA,TRBJ1-3,CASSTRTQALGDTIYF,TGTGCCAGCAGCACCCGGACACAGGCGTTGGGGGACACCATATATTTT
NA,TRBV2,NA,TRBJ1-1,CASSQRHTEAFF,TGTGCCAGCAGTCAGAGGCACACTGAAGCTTTCTTT
NA,TRBV30,NA,TRBJ2-6,CAWRVGGANVLTF,TGTGCCTGGAGGGTAGGTGGGGCCAACGTCCTGACTTTC
NA,TRBV20-1,NA,TRBJ1-1,CSARDPPEAFF,TGCAGTGCTAGAGATCCGCCCGAAGCTTTCTTT
NA,TRBV24-1,NA,TRBJ2-1,CATSSASSSYNEQFF,TGTGCCACCAGTTCGGCCTCCAGCTCCTACAATGAGCAGTTCTTC
NA,TRBV11-3,TRBD2,TRBJ2-7,CASSLDSGSITYEQYF,TGTGCCAGCAGCTTAGATAGCGGGTCCATCACCTACGAGCAGTACTTC
NA,TRBV6-2/TRBV6-3,TRBD2,TRBJ2-7,CASSHSEGGTSRYEQYF,TGTGCCAGCAGTCACAGCGAGGGAGGGACTAGCCGCTACGAGCAGTACTTC
NA,TRBV6-5,NA,TRBJ1-2,CASSYSGNYGYTF,TGTGCCAGCAGTTACTCGGGCAACTATGGCTACACCTTC
NA,TRBV4-3,NA,TRBJ2-7,CASSQASFGVGQRRIYEQYF,TGCGCCAGCAGCCAAGCTTCATTTGGAGTTGGACAGCGGAGAATCTACGAGCAGTACTTC
NA,TRBV30,TRBD1,TRBJ1-6,CAWSVDKGGARSNPPLHF,TGTGCCTGGAGTGTTGATAAAGGGGGCGCACGGTCGAATCCACCCCTCCACTTT
NA,TRBV27,TRBD1,TRBJ1-2,CASSLSLGGRFGYTF,TGTGCCAGCAGTTTATCGCTAGGGGGCCGTTTTGGCTACACCTTC
NA,TRBV23-1,NA,TRBJ1-5,CASPSQAEDQPQHF,TGCGCCAGCCCCAGCCAGGCGGAAGATCAGCCCCAGCATTTT
once,TRBV6-5,TRBD1,TRBJ2-7,CASSRTGLEQYF,TGTGCCAGCAGTCGGACAGGGCTCGAGCAGTACTTC
NA,TRBV19,NA,TRBJ1-5,CASSIDRPGQPQHF,TGTGCCAGTAGTATAGATCGTCCGGGACAGCCCCAGCATTTT
NA,TRBV18,NA,TRBJ1-6,CASSPLGRGNSPLHF,TGTGCCAGCTCACCACTGGGACGGGGAAATTCACCCCTCCACTTT
NA,TRBV2,NA,TRBJ1-5,CASSGGNDRSDQPQHF,TGTGCCAGCAGTGGGGGCAACGACAGATCTGATCAGCCCCAGCATTTT